This TCR beta chain was identified in a study of blood T cell repertoires in COVID-19. As for the study in general: Specimens from acute and convalescent COVID-19 originated in the United States, Italy and Spain. Nucleic acid was either cDNA or gDNA, and it came from T cells, B-cell-depleted T cells, or PBMCs.

V was cut by 7 bases and J by 3 bases, with 13 bases left in between. CDR3 length: 14 amino acids. Per germline, CDR1 LNHDA and CDR2 SQIVND (reference sequence). Original processing notes: Quantification of nucleated cells was approximated via reference gene primer amplification. Measured with immunoSEQ multiplex PCR; TCRdb has only the in-frame clones, and not every one. The V and J calls and clone size are taken from that table; D and trimming were inferred from the DNA. The sample holds about 290,000 clones, approximately 91% seen once. Sequencing was done on a sample of peripheral blood. This TCR was sampled from a woman in her thirties or forties who had recovered from COVID-19. The chain couples TRBV19 to TRBJ1-5; no reliable D call. The CDR3 DNA is TGTGCCAGTAAGAGGTCTCGAGACAATCAGCCCCAGCATTTT. It encodes CASKRSRDNQPQHF. Variable domain in full (rest from reference TRBV19 and TRBJ1-5): DGGITQSPKYLFRKEGQNVTLSCEQNLNHDAMYWYRQDPGQGLRLIYYSQIVNDFQKGDIAEGYSVSREKKESFPLTVTSAQKNPTAFYLCASKRSRDNQPQHFGDGTRLSIL.